This T cell receptor (beta chain) is drawn from a study of siplizumab effects on memory and regulatory T cells (dated by TCRdb to between 2018 and 2021). Study-level background: The effect of the anti-CD2 antibody siplizumab on alloreactive T-cell subsets was examined in allogeneic mixed lymphocyte reactions constructed from human PBMCs.

For this clone: The antigen it recognizes is unknown. Per-base qualities were not stored, and no clone one base away is much larger.

Beyond this particular receptor, the publication reports: Roughly 75-97% of proliferating CD4+ or CD8+ clones could not be assigned a naive or memory phenotype. The cumulative frequency of alloreactive sequences traceable to unstimulated CD4+ memory T cells was significantly reduced by siplizumab. Because sequences below about 10^-5 frequency were poorly captured, only a minor fraction of alloreactive clones could be mapped to unstimulated subsets. Compared with memory T cells, unstimulated naive T cells appeared more diverse, and naive cells seemed to make a substantial contribution to the alloresponse. Whether proliferating Tregs from siplizumab cultures were suppressive was not functionally confirmed. Among mappable alloreactive CD4+ clones, an average Treg-derived fraction of roughly 71% was observed with siplizumab, compared with 25% to 30% in control reactions.

CDR1 and CDR2 are drawn from the germline V gene (reference sequence): LNHDA, SQIVND. CDR3 length: 12 amino acids, cysteine to phenylalanine. The kept DNA is CDR3 alone, 36 bases in frame from the first base. Cut back by 4 bases and 4 bases, the V and J ends lie 8 bases apart. Libraries were made using the immunoSEQ multiplex PCR assay. The deep sequencing platform assayed around 94,000 TCR templates per sample. Genomic DNA extracted from sorted T cells was used for TCRbeta CDR3 sequencing. The authors' analysis ran thus. The R programming language was used for clonal analysis of TCRbeta CDR3 data. Unstimulated samples were compared with post-reaction CFSE-low samples to define alloreactive CD4+ and CD8+ clones. By matching sequences to the repertoires of sorted unstimulated Treg and non-Treg cells, each alloreactive CD4+ clone was assigned a regulatory or non-regulatory origin. TCRdb took over this immuneACCESS table, retaining in-frame rearrangements with V and J assigned. Such tables are incomplete; in checked studies, under half of the missing clones stem from an unresolved V gene, and the remainder is unexplained. V and J calls plus clone size are reproduced from that table; the DNA served to infer D and trimming. Here the sample has 85,000 to 130,000 clones; around 90% occur a single time. The ten largest make up around 0.68% of the sample.

TCRbeta CDR3 sequencing was performed on sorted unstimulated T cells and on proliferating T cells recovered from mixed lymphocyte reactions. Fresh whole blood from roughly ten HLA-typed healthy donors was used to isolate PBMCs. To map where alloreactive clones came from, CD4+ regulatory T cells in the unstimulated state were FACS-sorted. The sample comprised Tregs sorted from blood. The chain joins TRBV19 to TRBJ2-7; no confident D gene assignment can be made. This TCR came from a human donor in good health. The sequenced DNA is TGTGCCAGTAGTAATCAGCCTTACGAGCAGTACTTC. Its coded protein is CASSNQPYEQYF.